This is a list of T cell receptor beta chains from one sample in a study of cytomegalovirus exposure and HLA in healthy donors. Measured with immunoSEQ multiplex PCR; TCRdb has only the in-frame clones, and not every one. The sample has about 150,000 clones; roughly four fifths are singletons. The sample consisted of PBMCs. Receptors originate from a man aged 25 to 40 in good health and CMV-seropositive. CDR3s leave out the opening cysteine and the closing phenylalanine or tryptophan. D genes are given only for firm matches.

j_gene	d_gene	v_gene	CDR3aa
TRBJ2-3	.	TRBV30	AWGTGLGTDTQY
TRBJ2-3	TRBD2	TRBV9	ASSVEKRGATDTQY
TRBJ2-5	TRBD2	TRBV9	ASSRLAGGLGETQY
TRBJ2-3	TRBD2	TRBV4-1	ASSQDALAGGADTQY
TRBJ1-4	TRBD1	TRBV18	ASSPPGQGNEKLF
TRBJ2-7	TRBD2	TRBV7-2	ASSLGLAGRYEQY
TRBJ2-3	.	TRBV4-2	ASSFLFLSLRGTDTQY
TRBJ2-7	TRBD2	TRBV27	ASSLRPGGRSYEQY
TRBJ2-7	.	TRBV5-4	ASSTGHALEQY
TRBJ1-2	.	TRBV9	ASSVGGYGYT
TRBJ2-7	.	TRBV5-6	ASSYDGEVEQY
TRBJ1-5	.	TRBV5-8	ASSWNHRGNQPQH
TRBJ1-5	TRBD1	TRBV18	ASSPTRRGGDQPQH
TRBJ2-7	TRBD1	TRBV28	ASSFGTENYEQY
TRBJ1-2	.	TRBV6-5	ASAPGGSYYGYT
TRBJ2-3	TRBD1	TRBV7-2	ASSSSGGFTDTQY
TRBJ2-3	TRBD2	TRBV4-2	ASSQEELAYTDTQY
TRBJ2-7	.	TRBV7-8	ASSSDSVAYEQY
TRBJ1-4	TRBD1	TRBV11-3	ANIPTGDSRANEKLF
TRBJ1-2	TRBD1	TRBV7-9	ASSLWPGQNYGYT
TRBJ2-3	TRBD2	TRBV6-1	ASSETLAGANTQY
TRBJ1-1	.	TRBV2	ASSKGLQGLNTEAF
.	TRBD2	TRBV27	ASSSTTGTSGFYEQY
TRBJ2-1	.	TRBV7-9	ASSPSSYNEQF
TRBJ2-1	.	TRBV7-2	ASSLGDFNEQF
TRBJ2-2	.	TRBV5-8	ASSLGPGRSGELF
TRBJ1-5	TRBD1	TRBV19	ASSSLQGAGQPQH
TRBJ1-2	TRBD1	TRBV6-6	ASYRGLYGYT
TRBJ2-7	.	TRBV4-1	ASSQALEVTYEQY
TRBJ1-2	.	TRBV7-2	ASSLGGGGYT
TRBJ2-5	TRBD1	TRBV19	ASWGRSGTGSETQY
TRBJ1-3	.	TRBV6-1	ATTRDFSGNTIY
TRBJ1-6	.	TRBV6-6	ASRVTDNSPLH
TRBJ2-6	.	TRBV5-1	ASSLVGQLSSGANVLT
TRBJ2-5	TRBD1	TRBV4-1	ASSHKGGTGLMQETQY
TRBJ1-5	.	TRBV7-6	ASSSNSGGMSNQPQH
TRBJ2-2	.	TRBV6-1	ASSEFARDPGGELF
TRBJ1-2	TRBD1	TRBV9	ASRGTGFNYGYT
TRBJ1-4	.	TRBV7-9	ASSLEIGANEKLF
TRBJ2-3	.	TRBV4-2	ASNATRAPTDTQY
TRBJ2-7	TRBD2	TRBV14	ASSFQRGGSYEQY
TRBJ1-4	.	TRBV15	ATSREEGKFNEKLF
TRBJ2-1	.	TRBV13	ASSLDRGNEQF
TRBJ2-1	.	TRBV28	ASSSPSAGQAEQF
TRBJ1-1	TRBD1	TRBV6-1	ASSEVDRGPTEAF
TRBJ2-4	TRBD1	TRBV5-1	ASSVRQGDIQY
TRBJ1-5	.	TRBV28	ASSLWDSHQPQH
TRBJ2-7	TRBD2	TRBV30	AWRQKRESSYEQY
TRBJ1-1	.	TRBV11-3	ASSYTGYTEAF
TRBJ1-5	TRBD1	TRBV4-1	ASSQDRGRGTQH
TRBJ1-1	.	TRBV6-6	ASSYLTVNTEAF
TRBJ2-6	TRBD1	TRBV7-2	ASSYRGSNGLT
TRBJ1-2	TRBD1	TRBV27	ASSSETGRRNGYT
TRBJ1-5	TRBD1	TRBV5-6	ASSLGTGTQPQH
TRBJ1-2	TRBD1	TRBV5-1	ASSPIMEGAQGYT
TRBJ2-5	TRBD1	TRBV28	ASSYRDRGAETQY
TRBJ1-2	TRBD1	TRBV30	AWSSTGEANYGYT
TRBJ2-4	TRBD2	TRBV4-1	ASSQPGTSGNTRNSQY
TRBJ1-1	.	TRBV18	ASSPGFRGTEAF